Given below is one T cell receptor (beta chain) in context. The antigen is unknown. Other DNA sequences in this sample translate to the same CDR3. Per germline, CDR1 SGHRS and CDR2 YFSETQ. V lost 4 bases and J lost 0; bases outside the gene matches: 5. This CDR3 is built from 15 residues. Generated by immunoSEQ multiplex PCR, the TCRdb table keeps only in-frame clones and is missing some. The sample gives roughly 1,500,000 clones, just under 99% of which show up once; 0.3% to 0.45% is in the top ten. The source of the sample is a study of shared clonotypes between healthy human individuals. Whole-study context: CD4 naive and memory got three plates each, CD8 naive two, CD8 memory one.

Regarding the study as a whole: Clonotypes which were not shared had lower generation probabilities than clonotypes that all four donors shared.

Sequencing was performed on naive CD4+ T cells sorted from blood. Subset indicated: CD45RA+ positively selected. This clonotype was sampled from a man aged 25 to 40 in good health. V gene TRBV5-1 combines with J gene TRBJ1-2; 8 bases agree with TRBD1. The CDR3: CASSPRTGTNYGYTF. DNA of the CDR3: TGCGCCAGCAGCCCGAGGACAGGGACTAACTATGGCTACACCTTC.